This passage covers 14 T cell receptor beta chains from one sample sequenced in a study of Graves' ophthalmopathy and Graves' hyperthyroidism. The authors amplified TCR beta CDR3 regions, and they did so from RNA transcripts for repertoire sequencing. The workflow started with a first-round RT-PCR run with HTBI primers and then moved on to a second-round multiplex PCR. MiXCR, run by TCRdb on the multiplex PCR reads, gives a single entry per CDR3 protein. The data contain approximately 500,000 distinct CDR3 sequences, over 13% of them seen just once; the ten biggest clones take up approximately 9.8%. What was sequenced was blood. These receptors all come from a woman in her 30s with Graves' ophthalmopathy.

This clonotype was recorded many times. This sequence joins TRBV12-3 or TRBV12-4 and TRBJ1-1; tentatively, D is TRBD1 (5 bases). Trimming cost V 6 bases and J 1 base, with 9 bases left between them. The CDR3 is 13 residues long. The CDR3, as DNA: TGTGCCAGCAGGCAGAGGGGGAACACTGAAGCTTTCTTT. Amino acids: CASRQRGNTEAFF.

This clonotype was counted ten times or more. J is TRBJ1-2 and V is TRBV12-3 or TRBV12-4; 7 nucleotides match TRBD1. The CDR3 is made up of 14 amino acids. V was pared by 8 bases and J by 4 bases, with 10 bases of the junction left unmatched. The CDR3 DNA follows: TGTGCCAGCTGGGAACAGGGGATCTTCTATGGCTACACCTTC. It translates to CASWEQGIFYGYTF.

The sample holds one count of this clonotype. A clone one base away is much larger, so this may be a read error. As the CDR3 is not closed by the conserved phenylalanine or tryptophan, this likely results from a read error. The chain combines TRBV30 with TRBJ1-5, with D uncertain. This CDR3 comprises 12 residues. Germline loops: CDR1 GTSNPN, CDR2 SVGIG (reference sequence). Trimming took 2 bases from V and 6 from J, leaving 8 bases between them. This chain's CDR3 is CAWSRMGQPQHL. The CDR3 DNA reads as TGTGCCTGGAGTAGGATGGGTCAGCCCCAGCATTTA.

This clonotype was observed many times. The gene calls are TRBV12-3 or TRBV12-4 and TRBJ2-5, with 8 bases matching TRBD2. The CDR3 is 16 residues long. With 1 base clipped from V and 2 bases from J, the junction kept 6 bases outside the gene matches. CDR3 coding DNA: TGTGCCAGCAGTTTAGAGGCGGGGGGAACACAAGAGACCCAGTACTTC. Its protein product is CASSLEAGGTQETQYF.

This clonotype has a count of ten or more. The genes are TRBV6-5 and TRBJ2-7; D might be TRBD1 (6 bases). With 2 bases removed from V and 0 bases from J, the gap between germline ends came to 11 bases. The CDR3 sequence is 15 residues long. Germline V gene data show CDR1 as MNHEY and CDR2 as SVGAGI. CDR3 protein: CASSYTRQDSYEQYF. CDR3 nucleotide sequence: TGTGCCAGCAGTTACACCCGACAGGACTCCTACGAGCAGTACTTC.

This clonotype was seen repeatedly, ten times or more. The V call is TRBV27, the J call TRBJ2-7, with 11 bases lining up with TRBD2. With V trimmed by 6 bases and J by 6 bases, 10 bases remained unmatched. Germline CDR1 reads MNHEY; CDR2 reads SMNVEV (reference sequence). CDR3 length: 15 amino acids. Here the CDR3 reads CASSPLAGVRSEQYF. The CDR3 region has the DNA TGTGCCAGCAGCCCACTAGCGGGAGTGCGGAGCGAGCAGTACTTC.

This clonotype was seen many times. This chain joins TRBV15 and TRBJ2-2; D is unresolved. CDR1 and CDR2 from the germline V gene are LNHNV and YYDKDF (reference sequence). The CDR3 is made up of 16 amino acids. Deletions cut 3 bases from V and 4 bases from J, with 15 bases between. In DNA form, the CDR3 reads TGTGCCACCAGCAGCGCCTTGGGTCCGCTCACCGGGGAGCTGTTTTTT. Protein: CATSSALGPLTGELFF.

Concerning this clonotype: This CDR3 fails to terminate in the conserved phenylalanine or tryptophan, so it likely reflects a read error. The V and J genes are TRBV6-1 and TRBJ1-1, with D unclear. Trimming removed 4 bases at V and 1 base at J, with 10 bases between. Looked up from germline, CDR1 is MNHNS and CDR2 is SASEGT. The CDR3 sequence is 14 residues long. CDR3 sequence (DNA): TGTGCCAGCAGTGCCAGAGTGGGGAACACTGAAGCTTTCTAT. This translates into CASSARVGNTEAFY.

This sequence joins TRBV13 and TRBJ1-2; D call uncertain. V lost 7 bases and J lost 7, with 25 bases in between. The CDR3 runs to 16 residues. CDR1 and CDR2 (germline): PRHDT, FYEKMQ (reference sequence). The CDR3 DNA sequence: TGTGCCAGCACTCGGACGGAGAGCACCGCTTGGGCTGGCTACACCTTC. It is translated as CASTRTESTAWAGYTF.

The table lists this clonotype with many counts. The CDR3 protein is CASRFGTEAFF. CDR3 DNA sequence: TGTGCCAGCCGATTTGGGACTGAAGCTTTCTTT. J is TRBJ1-1 and V is TRBV27; no definite D call. Trimming took 8 bases from V and 5 from J, leaving 9 bases between them. Germline V gene data show CDR1 as MNHEY and CDR2 as SMNVEV (reference sequence). The CDR3 sequence is 11 residues long.

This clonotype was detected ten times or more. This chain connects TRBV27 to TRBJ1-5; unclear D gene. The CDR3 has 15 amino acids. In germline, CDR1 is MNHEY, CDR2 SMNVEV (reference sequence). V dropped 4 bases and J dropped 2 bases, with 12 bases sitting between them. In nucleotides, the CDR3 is TGTGCCAGCAGTTACGTGGGATCAGGCAATCAGCCCCAGCATTTT. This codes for CASSYVGSGNQPQHF.

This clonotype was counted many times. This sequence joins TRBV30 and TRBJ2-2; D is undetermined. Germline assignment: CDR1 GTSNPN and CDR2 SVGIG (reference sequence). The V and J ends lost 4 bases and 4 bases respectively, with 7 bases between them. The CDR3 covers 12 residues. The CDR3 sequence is CAWTDGTGELFF. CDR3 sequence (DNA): TGTGCCTGGACGGACGGCACCGGGGAGCTGTTTTTT.

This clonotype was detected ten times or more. The CDR3 protein is CASSEGPSGSKAEAFF. The CDR3 DNA reads TGTGCCAGCAGTGAAGGACCGTCCGGGAGTAAGGCTGAAGCTTTCTTT. The chain links TRBV2 to TRBJ1-1; D gene uncertain. V was shortened by 1 base and J by 6 bases, with 18 bases between the two germline ends. The length of the CDR3 is 16 residues. From germline, CDR1 is SNHLY and CDR2 FYNNEI.

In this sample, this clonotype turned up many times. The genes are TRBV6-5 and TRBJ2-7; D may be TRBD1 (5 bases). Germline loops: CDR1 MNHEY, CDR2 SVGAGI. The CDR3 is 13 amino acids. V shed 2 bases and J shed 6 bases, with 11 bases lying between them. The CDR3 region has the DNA TGTGCCAGCAGTTACGGCAGGGTAGCCGAGCAGTACTTC. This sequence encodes CASSYGRVAEQYF.